The 32 T cell receptor beta chains below all came from one sample that was sequenced in a study of cytomegalovirus exposure and HLA in healthy donors. The PCR ran on 60 Vbeta and 13 Jbeta primers. The method was immunoSEQ multiplex PCR; TCRdb's version includes in-frame clones alone and lacks a portion of them. The sample gives roughly 120,000 clones, around 80% of which show up once; 2.5% to 3.5% is in the top ten. The sequenced material came from PBMCs. The origin of the receptors is a woman between 18 and 30 years old in good health and CMV-seropositive.

The chain recombines TRBV5-1 with TRBJ1-2; a weak D match, TRBD1 (6 bases). The germline V gene encodes CDR1 SGHRS and CDR2 YFSETQ. There are 16 residues in the CDR3. The ends were cut back, 6 bases at V and 2 bases at J, with 20 bases in the middle. The CDR3 DNA follows: TGCGCCAGCACCCTTTTCCCAACAGGGTTAAACTATGGCTACACCTTC. It is translated as CASTLFPTGLNYGYTF.

The CDR3 here is CASSPWTSGSHEQYF. For the CDR3, the DNA is TGTGCCAGCAGCCCCTGGACTAGCGGGAGCCACGAGCAGTACTTC. The J gene is TRBJ2-7, the V gene TRBV4-2; 13 bases align to TRBD2. The CDR3 has 15 amino acids. Trimming cost V 4 bases and J 5 bases; bases outside gene matches: 5. Germline lookup yields CDR1 LGHNA and CDR2 YNFKEQ.

This clone appeared once. The rearrangement links TRBV4-2 to TRBJ2-5; 9 bases line up with TRBD1. The CDR3 is 13 amino acids. Germline V gene data show CDR1 as LGHNA and CDR2 as YNFKEQ. V was pared by 0 bases and J by 9 bases, with 2 bases of the junction left unmatched. The CDR3 spells CASSQDGTGPQYF. The CDR3, as DNA: TGTGCCAGCAGCCAAGATGGGACAGGGCCCCAGTACTTC.

This clone was recorded once. This sequence joins TRBV7-6 and TRBJ2-7, with 9 nucleotides matching TRBD1. Trimming at V came to 5 bases and at J to 2 bases, leaving 7 bases not matched to a gene. The CDR3 length is 15 residues. Per the germline V gene, CDR1 is SGHVS and CDR2 is FNYEAQ. The chain's CDR3 is CASSLGDREAYEQYF. CDR3 nucleotides: TGTGCCAGCAGCCTCGGGGACAGGGAAGCCTACGAGCAGTACTTC.

The CDR3 loop reads CASSPGLTPTDTQYF. The CDR3 coding sequence is TGTGCCAGCTCACCGGGACTAACTCCCACAGATACGCAGTATTTT. This chain joins TRBV18 and TRBJ2-3, with 7 bases fitting TRBD2. The germline gives CDR1 KGHSH, CDR2 LQKENI. V lost 3 bases, J lost 2 bases, and 5 bases stayed unmatched. The CDR3 loop spans 15 amino acids.

The chain couples TRBV11-2 to TRBJ2-1; 10 bases align to TRBD2. The CDR3 sequence is 12 residues long. Germline assignment: CDR1 SGHAT and CDR2 FQNNGV. The junction had 0 bases not matched to a gene; V was cut back by 1 base and J by 12 bases. CDR3 amino acids: CASSLVAGGQFF. CDR3 nucleotides: TGTGCCAGCAGCTTAGTAGCGGGGGGGCAGTTCTTC.

The chain combines TRBV5-1 with TRBJ2-5, with TRBD2 matching 11 bases. This CDR3 is 15 amino acids long. Germline CDR1 and CDR2: SGHRS and YFSETQ. The J segment lost 4 bases and the V segment lost 3 bases, leaving 5 bases of the junction unmatched. The CDR3 protein is CASSSTSGRGETQYF. CDR3 DNA sequence: TGCGCCAGCAGCTCCACTAGCGGGAGAGGAGAGACCCAGTACTTC.

This clone was seen more than once but under ten times. The chain carries TRBV5-1 and TRBJ2-3; 9 nucleotides match TRBD2. The CDR3 covers 16 residues. Trimming at V came to 0 bases and at J to 1 base, leaving 3 bases not matched to a gene. From germline, CDR1 is SGHRS and CDR2 YFSETQ. The CDR3 sequence is CASSLGLAGRTDTQYF. The CDR3, as DNA: TGCGCCAGCAGCTTGGGGCTAGCGGGACGCACAGATACGCAGTATTTT.

This chain uses TRBV4-2 with TRBJ2-2, with TRBD2 matching 7 bases. This CDR3 contains 15 residues. CDR1 LGHNA and CDR2 YNFKEQ come from the germline V gene. V lost 3 bases, J lost 3 bases, and 4 bases stayed unmatched. This chain's CDR3 is CASSHAGEHTGELFF. The CDR3 DNA is TGTGCCAGCAGCCACGCGGGAGAGCACACCGGGGAGCTGTTTTTT.

The J gene is TRBJ1-4, the V gene TRBV5-1, with 9 nucleotides matching TRBD1. The trim removed 4 bases at V and 8 bases at J, leaving 6 bases unmatched. This CDR3 spans 14 amino acids. Germline lookup yields CDR1 SGHRS and CDR2 YFSETQ. This CDR3 is CASSAGQGVEKLFF. Here the CDR3 DNA reads TGCGCCAGCAGCGCGGGACAGGGAGTAGAAAAACTGTTTTTT.

This chain connects TRBV9 to TRBJ2-3; 9 bases agree with TRBD2. CDR1 is SGDLS, CDR2 YYNGEE, per germline. The CDR3 runs to 16 residues. The V and J ends lost 3 bases and 2 bases, in that order; junction bases with no gene match: 7. The CDR3 DNA follows: TGTGCCAGCAGCGGTAGCGGGAGCCCTTTCACAGATACGCAGTATTTT. This translates into CASSGSGSPFTDTQYF.

The chain has TRBV5-4 and TRBJ2-5; 12 bases agree with TRBD2. The CDR3 spans 16 residues. V shed 0 bases and J 2 bases; nucleotides not matched to a gene: 2. Germline V gene data show CDR1 as SGHNT and CDR2 as YYREEE (reference sequence). The CDR3 loop reads CASSLAGTSGQETQYF. The CDR3, as DNA: TGTGCCAGCAGCTTGGCCGGGACTAGCGGGCAAGAGACCCAGTACTTC.

The chain carries TRBV6-1 and TRBJ2-7, with 9 bases lining up with TRBD1. The V gene end was trimmed by 6 bases and the J gene end by 3 bases; junction bases not matched to a gene: 6. The CDR3 is 14 amino acids. CDR1 is MNHNS and CDR2 is SASEGT in the germline V gene. CDR3 region: CASSYRDRDYEQYF. As DNA, the CDR3 is TGTGCCAGCAGCTACCGGGACAGGGACTACGAGCAGTACTTC.

J is TRBJ2-1 and V is TRBV6-5; 10 bases line up with TRBD1. The germline V gene encodes CDR1 MNHEY and CDR2 SVGAGI. J lost 7 bases, V lost 0 bases, and 3 bases had no gene match. The CDR3 runs 15 residues. The CDR3 DNA reads TGTGCCAGCAGTTACTCTCGGGACAGGGGTAATGAGCAGTTCTTC. It specifies CASSYSRDRGNEQFF.

The chain couples TRBV21-1 to TRBJ2-1; the table calls TRBD1, which could not be checked here. TRBV21-1 is described as a pseudogene. The CDR3 loop spans 14 amino acids. CDR3 DNA: TGTGCCAGCAGCGAATTAGACAGGGACTATGAGCAGTTCTTC. Its protein is CASSELDRDYEQFF.

V gene TRBV11-3 combines with J gene TRBJ2-7; 9 nucleotides align to TRBD2. V dropped 1 base and J dropped 2; count of bases not matched to a gene: 6. Germline assignment: CDR1 SGHNT and CDR2 YENEEA. This CDR3 is 16 amino acids long. CDR3 nucleotide sequence: TGTGCCAGCAGCTTAGGGTTCTCTAGCGGGACCTACGAGCAGTACTTC. This codes for CASSLGFSSGTYEQYF.

The chain combines TRBV19 with TRBJ2-1, with a tentative D call TRBD2 (5 bases). The CDR3 runs to 15 residues. V gave up 8 bases and J gave up 0 bases, with 14 bases separating them. The germline gives CDR1 LNHDA, CDR2 SQIVND (reference sequence). The CDR3 coding sequence is TGTGCCAGTTCCGGGATTCCTAGCTCCTACAATGAGCAGTTCTTC. Translated: CASSGIPSSYNEQFF.

The chain recombines TRBV9 with TRBJ2-3, with D perhaps matching TRBD2 (5 bases). Germline CDR1 is SGDLS and CDR2 is YYNGEE. Trimming took 3 bases from V and 2 from J, leaving 16 bases between them. The CDR3 is 16 amino acids. In DNA, the CDR3 is TGTGCCAGCAGCGGCGGGCGGGTAGCTCCCACAGATACGCAGTATTTT. It specifies CASSGGRVAPTDTQYF. Filled out from reference TRBV9 and TRBJ2-3, the complete variable domain reads DSGVTQTPKHLITATGQRVTLRCSPRSGDLSVYWYQQSLDQGLQFLIQYYNGEERAKGNILERFSAQQFPDLHSELNLSSLELGDSALYFCASSGGRVAPTDTQYFGPGTRLTVL.

This clone was counted between two and nine times. One end of the junction varies from germline; a read error may be responsible. The chain employs TRBV28 and TRBJ1-3, with D possibly TRBD1 on 5 matching bases. The CDR3 extends over 12 amino acids. CDR1 and CDR2 (germline): MDHEN, SYDVKM. The CDR3 sequence: CASSRGLIGYDF. For the CDR3, the DNA is TGTGCCAGCAGTAGGGGTCTTATTGGATACGATTTT.

This rearrangement joins TRBV27 to TRBJ2-2, with TRBD1 matching 8 bases. V dropped 5 bases and J dropped 5; count of bases not matched to a gene: 10. Germline V gene data show CDR1 as MNHEY and CDR2 as SMNVEV (reference sequence). CDR3 length: 16 residues. This CDR3 is CASSPGQGWGTGELFF. CDR3 bases: TGTGCCAGCAGTCCAGGACAGGGATGGGGGACCGGGGAGCTGTTTTTT.

This sequence joins TRBV28 and TRBJ2-7; no definite D call. The CDR3 consists of 12 residues. CDR1 is MDHEN, CDR2 SYDVKM, per germline. Trimming cost V 2 bases and J 1 base, with 3 bases left between them. The CDR3 DNA reads TGTGCCAGCAGTTTACAGTCCTACGAGCAGTACTTC. Translated, it gives CASSLQSYEQYF.

V and J are TRBV5-1 and TRBJ1-4; no clear D. V gave up 0 bases and J gave up 6 bases, with 6 bases separating them. CDR3 length: 13 amino acids. From germline, CDR1 is SGHRS and CDR2 YFSETQ. CDR3 residues: CASSLVPDEKLFF. In DNA form, the CDR3 reads TGCGCCAGCAGCTTGGTCCCTGATGAAAAACTGTTTTTT.

As to this clone: Germline is not matched at one junction end, which may reflect a read error. This sequence joins TRBV7-9 and TRBJ2-7; a possible D gene is TRBD1 (6 bases). This CDR3 has 14 residues. The V gene's germline CDR1 is SEHNR and CDR2 FQNEAQ (reference sequence). CDR3 in amino acids: CSSSPTDSRYEQYF. CDR3 bases: TGTTCCAGCAGCCCTACGGACAGCCGTTACGAGCAGTACTTC.

The chain links TRBV6-5 to TRBJ1-2, with TRBD1 identical over 10 bases. The CDR3 has 16 residues. The V segment lost 3 bases and the J segment 7 bases; nucleotides outside the gene matches: 11. CDR1 and CDR2 (germline): MNHEY, SVGAGI. CDR3 region: CASSYLRDRGGSGYTF. The CDR3 nucleotides are TGTGCCAGCAGTTATCTCCGGGACAGGGGAGGAAGTGGCTACACCTTC.

The chain is built from TRBV28 and TRBJ1-2; possible D gene TRBD1, 5 bases. Trimming removed 6 bases at V and 3 bases at J, with 11 bases between. Germline V gene lookup returns CDR1 MDHEN and CDR2 SYDVKM. This CDR3 is built from 13 residues. The CDR3 loop reads CASRQDGDYGYTF. DNA of the CDR3: TGTGCCAGCAGACAGGATGGCGACTATGGCTACACCTTC.

J is TRBJ2-1 and V is TRBV7-9, with D hard to call. V dropped 9 bases and J dropped 8 bases, with 8 bases sitting between them. The germline gives CDR1 SEHNR, CDR2 FQNEAQ (reference sequence). The CDR3 loop spans 10 amino acids. CDR3 sequence reads: CASGPDEQFF. DNA for the CDR3: TGTGCCAGTGGCCCCGATGAGCAGTTCTTC.

The chain is built from TRBV6-5 and TRBJ2-5, with D unresolved. This CDR3 has 13 amino acids. V lost 5 bases, J lost 2 bases, and 9 bases lay in between. CDR1 is MNHEY and CDR2 is SVGAGI in the germline V gene. Here the CDR3 reads CASSERSQETQYF. For the CDR3, the DNA is TGTGCCAGCAGTGAAAGGAGTCAAGAGACCCAGTACTTC.

This clone has more than one count but fewer than ten. V usage is TRBV5-1 and J usage is TRBJ2-1, with 7 positions matching TRBD2. After removal of 4 bases from V and 6 bases from J, the junction contained 10 bases not matched to a gene. CDR1 SGHRS and CDR2 YFSETQ come from the germline V gene. This CDR3 has 15 amino acids. The CDR3 protein is CASSQRDYRFNEQFF. In nucleotides, the CDR3 is TGCGCCAGCAGCCAACGGGACTATAGGTTCAATGAGCAGTTCTTC. The entire variable domain, with the rest obtained from reference TRBV5-1 and TRBJ2-1, is as follows: KAGVTQTPRYLIKTRGQQVTLSCSPISGHRSVSWYQQTPGQGLQFLFEYFSETQRNKGNFPGRFSGRQFSNSRSEMNVSTLELGDSALYLCASSQRDYRFNEQFFGPGTRLTVL.

V usage is TRBV6-5 and J usage is TRBJ1-3, with D possibly TRBD1 on 6 matching bases. The CDR3 has 16 residues. Germline V CDR1 and CDR2: MNHEY, SVGAGI. The ends were cut back, 2 bases at V and 4 bases at J, with 15 bases in the middle. CDR3: CASSYPGHGSGNTIYF. DNA for the CDR3: TGTGCCAGCAGTTACCCGGGACACGGGTCGGGAAACACCATATATTTT.

V and J are TRBV4-1 and TRBJ2-2; D might be TRBD1 (6 bases). V was clipped by 2 bases and J by 0 bases, with 10 bases between them. Germline V gives CDR1 MGHRA, CDR2 YSYEKL. This CDR3 region has 16 residues. CDR3 DNA sequence: TGCGCCAGCAGCCAAACAGGGCCTGCGAACACCGGGGAGCTGTTTTTT. Amino acid sequence: CASSQTGPANTGELFF.

V gene TRBV30 combines with J gene TRBJ2-5; the match to TRBD2 covers 11 bases. The assigned J gene may be wrong: the sequence end matches TRBJ2-7 better. There are 13 residues in the CDR3. CDR1 and CDR2 (germline): GTSNPN, SVGIG (reference sequence). CDR3 coding DNA: TGTGCCTGGGATAGCGGGAGGGCCTACGAGCAGTACTTC. It codes for CAWDSGRAYEQYF.

The gene calls are TRBV2 and TRBJ2-2; 11 positions match TRBD1. Trimming at V came to 5 bases and at J to 6 bases, leaving 8 bases not matched to a gene. This CDR3 region has 16 residues. Germline loops: CDR1 SNHLY, CDR2 FYNNEI. In DNA, the CDR3 is TGTGCCAGCAGTCGGGACAGGGGGGGGGTAGCCGGGGAGCTGTTTTTT. Its translation: CASSRDRGGVAGELFF.